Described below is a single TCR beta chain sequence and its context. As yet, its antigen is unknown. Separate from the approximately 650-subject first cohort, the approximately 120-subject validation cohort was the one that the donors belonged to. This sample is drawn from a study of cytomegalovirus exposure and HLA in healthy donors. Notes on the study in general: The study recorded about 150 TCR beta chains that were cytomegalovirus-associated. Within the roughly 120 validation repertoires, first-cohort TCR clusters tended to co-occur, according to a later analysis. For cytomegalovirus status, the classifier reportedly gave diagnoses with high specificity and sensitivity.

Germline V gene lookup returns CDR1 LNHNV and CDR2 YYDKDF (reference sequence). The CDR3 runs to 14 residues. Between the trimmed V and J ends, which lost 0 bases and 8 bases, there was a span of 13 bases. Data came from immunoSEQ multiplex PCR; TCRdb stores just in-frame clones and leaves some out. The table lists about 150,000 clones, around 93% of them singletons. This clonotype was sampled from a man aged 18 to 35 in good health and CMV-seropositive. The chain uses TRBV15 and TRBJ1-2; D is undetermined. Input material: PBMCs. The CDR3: CATSRDRQRGGYTF. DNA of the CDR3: TGTGCCACCAGCAGAGATAGGCAGAGAGGGGGCTACACCTTC.